This TCR beta chain derives from a study of spatial heterogeneity in lung cancer. Looking at the study overall: A T cell module score from matched bulk RNA-seq correlated strongly with TCR transcript counts in tumor regions.

Regarding time point: sample taken at primary tumor resection. Unsorted whole RNA from tumor, nontumor lung or frozen PBMC underwent sequencing. This clonotype was counted ten times or more. Its target is unknown. There are 13 residues in the CDR3. With 4 bases removed from V and 0 bases from J, the gap between germline ends came to 5 bases. Germline CDR1 SGHAT, CDR2 FQNNGV. Every individual TCR cDNA molecule carried its own unique molecular identifier, which allowed correction of PCR and sequencing errors. MiXCR, applied by TCRdb to the 5' RACE reads, yields one record per CDR3 protein. The sample includes under 15,000 distinct CDR3 sequences, around 5% of them seen just once. Study-level findings and limits: Within tumors, counts of expanded alpha and beta TCRs tracked tumor mutation counts. For tumor T cells, estimated coverage reached only approximately 7% (alpha) and 13% (beta).

The input for sequencing was lung tumor tissue, taken at surgery. The source is a female donor with early-stage non-small cell lung cancer. The rearrangement joins TRBV11-2 to TRBJ2-3, with D unresolved. CDR3 region: CASSWVSTDTQYF. The CDR3 DNA sequence: TGTGCCAGCAGCTGGGTCAGCACAGATACGCAGTATTTT.